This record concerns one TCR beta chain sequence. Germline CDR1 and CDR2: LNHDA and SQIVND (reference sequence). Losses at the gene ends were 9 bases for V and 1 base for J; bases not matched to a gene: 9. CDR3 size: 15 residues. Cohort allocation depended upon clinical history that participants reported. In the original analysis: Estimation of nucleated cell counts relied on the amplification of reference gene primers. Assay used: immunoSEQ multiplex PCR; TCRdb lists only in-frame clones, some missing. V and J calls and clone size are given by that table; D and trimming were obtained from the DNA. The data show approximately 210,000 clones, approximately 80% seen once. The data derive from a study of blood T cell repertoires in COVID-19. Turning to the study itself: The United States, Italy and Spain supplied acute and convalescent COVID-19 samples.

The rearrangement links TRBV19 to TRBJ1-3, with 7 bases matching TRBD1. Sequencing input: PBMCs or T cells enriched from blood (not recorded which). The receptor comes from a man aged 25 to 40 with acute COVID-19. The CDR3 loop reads CASVTGESSGNTIYF. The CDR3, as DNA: TGTGCCAGCGTCACAGGGGAGAGTTCTGGAAACACCATATATTTT.